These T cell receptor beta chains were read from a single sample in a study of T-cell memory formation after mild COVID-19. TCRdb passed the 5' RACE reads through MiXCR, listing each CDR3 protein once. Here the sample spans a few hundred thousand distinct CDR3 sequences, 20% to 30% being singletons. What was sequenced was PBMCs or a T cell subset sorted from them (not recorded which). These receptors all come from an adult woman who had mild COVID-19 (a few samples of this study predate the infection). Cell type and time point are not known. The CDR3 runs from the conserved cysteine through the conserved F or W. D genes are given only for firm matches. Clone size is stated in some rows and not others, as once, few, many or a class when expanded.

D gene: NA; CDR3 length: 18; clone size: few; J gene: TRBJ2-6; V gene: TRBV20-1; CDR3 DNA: TGCAGTGCTAGGCTCGGGGGGCCTATGGGCTCTGGGGCCAACGTCCTGACTTTC; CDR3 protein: CSARLGGPMGSGANVLTF
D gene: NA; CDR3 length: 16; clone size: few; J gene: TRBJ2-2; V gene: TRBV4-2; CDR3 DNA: TGTGCCAGCAGCCAAGTTAGGGGATCGAACACCGGGGAGCTGTTTTTT; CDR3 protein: CASSQVRGSNTGELFF
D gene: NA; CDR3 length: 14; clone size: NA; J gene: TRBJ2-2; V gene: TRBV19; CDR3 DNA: TGTGCCAGTAGTCCAGCCAGGAACACCGGGGAGCTGTTTTTT; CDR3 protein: CASSPARNTGELFF
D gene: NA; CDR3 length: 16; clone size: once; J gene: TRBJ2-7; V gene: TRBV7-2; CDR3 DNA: TGTGCCAGCAGCCGGCTAGCCTCATACGCCCCCTACGAGCAGTACTTC; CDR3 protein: CASSRLASYAPYEQYF
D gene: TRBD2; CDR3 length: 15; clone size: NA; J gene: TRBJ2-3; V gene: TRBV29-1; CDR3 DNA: TGCAGCGTTGAAAGGGCGGGAGGGCTTCAGGTTACGCAGTATTTT; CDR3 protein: CSVERAGGLQVTQYF
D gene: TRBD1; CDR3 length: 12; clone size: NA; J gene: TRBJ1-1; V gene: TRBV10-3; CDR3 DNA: TGTGCCAGCGGACAGGGCGCCACTGAAGCTTTCTTT; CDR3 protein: CASGQGATEAFF
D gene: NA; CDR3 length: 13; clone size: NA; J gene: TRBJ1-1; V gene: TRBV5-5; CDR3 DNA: TGTGCCAGCAGCTTTGATCTGGGTACTGAAGCTTTCTTT; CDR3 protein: CASSFDLGTEAFF
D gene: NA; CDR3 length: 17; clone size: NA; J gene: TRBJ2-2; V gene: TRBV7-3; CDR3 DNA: TGTGCCAGCAGCTTAAACCCGGGCAGGGTACTCACCGGGGAGCTGTTTTTT; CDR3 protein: CASSLNPGRVLTGELFF
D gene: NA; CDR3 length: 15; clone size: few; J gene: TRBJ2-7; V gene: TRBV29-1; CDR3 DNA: TGCAGCGTTGTAACCAAGGGACCCGACGTGGGGGAGCAGTACTTC; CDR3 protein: CSVVTKGPDVGEQYF
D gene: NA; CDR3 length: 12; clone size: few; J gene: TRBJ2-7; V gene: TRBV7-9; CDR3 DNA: TGTGCCAGCAGTCCTGGCAGGGGCGAGCAGTACTTC; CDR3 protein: CASSPGRGEQYF
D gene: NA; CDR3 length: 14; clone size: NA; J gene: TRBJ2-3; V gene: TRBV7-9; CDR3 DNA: TGTGCCAGCAGCTTAGTGCGGGGTCCAGATACGCAGTATTTT; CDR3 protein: CASSLVRGPDTQYF
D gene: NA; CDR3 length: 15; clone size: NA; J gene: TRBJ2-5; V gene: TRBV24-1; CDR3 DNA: TGTGCCACCAGTGACCCAGGGACAAGTGGGAAGACCCAGTACTTC; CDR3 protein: CATSDPGTSGKTQYF
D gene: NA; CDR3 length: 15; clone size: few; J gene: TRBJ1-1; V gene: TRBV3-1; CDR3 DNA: NA; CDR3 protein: CASSRRAGVGTEAFF
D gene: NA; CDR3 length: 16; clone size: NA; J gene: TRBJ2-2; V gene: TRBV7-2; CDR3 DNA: TGTGCCAGCACACAACCGTCGGCCAGGAACACCGGGGAGCTGTTTTTT; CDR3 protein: CASTQPSARNTGELFF
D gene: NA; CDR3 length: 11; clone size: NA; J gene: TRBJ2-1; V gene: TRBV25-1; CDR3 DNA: TGTGCCAGCAGTGAATACGGCCGGCAGTTCTTC; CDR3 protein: CASSEYGRQFF
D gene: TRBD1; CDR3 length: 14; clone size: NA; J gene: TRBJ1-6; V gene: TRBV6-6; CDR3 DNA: TGTGCCAGCAGTTACGGGACAGGGCAATCACCCCTCCACTTT; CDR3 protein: CASSYGTGQSPLHF
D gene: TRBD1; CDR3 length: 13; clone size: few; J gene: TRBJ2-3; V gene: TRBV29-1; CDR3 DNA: TGCAGCGTTCTGAGACAGGGTACAGATACGCAGTATTTT; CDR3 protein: CSVLRQGTDTQYF
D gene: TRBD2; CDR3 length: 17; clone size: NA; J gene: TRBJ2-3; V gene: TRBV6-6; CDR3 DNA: TGTGCCAGCAGTTACTTGGCTAGCGGGGGGGCGGTAGATACGCAGTATTTT; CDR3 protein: CASSYLASGGAVDTQYF
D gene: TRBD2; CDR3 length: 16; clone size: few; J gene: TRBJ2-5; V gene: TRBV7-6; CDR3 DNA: TGTGCCAGCAGCTTATCGGCTAGCGGGCTCCAAGAGACCCAGTACTTC; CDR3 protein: CASSLSASGLQETQYF
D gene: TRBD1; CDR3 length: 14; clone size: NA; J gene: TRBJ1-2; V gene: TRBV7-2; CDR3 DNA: TGTGCCAGCAGTACTGACAGGGGCCCCTATGGCTACACCTTC; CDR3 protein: CASSTDRGPYGYTF
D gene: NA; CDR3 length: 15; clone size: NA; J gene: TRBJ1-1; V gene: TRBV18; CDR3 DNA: TGTGCCAGCTCACCAACTAGGGACACTAACACTGAAGCTTTCTTT; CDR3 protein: CASSPTRDTNTEAFF
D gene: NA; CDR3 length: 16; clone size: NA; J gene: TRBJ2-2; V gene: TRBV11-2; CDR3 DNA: TGTGCCAGCAGTTACACCGGGTATGCGAACACCGGGGAGCTGTTTTTT; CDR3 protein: CASSYTGYANTGELFF
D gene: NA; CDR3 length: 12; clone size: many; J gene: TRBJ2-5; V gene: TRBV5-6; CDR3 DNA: TGTGCCAGCAGCTGGACAGAAGAGACCCAGTACTTC; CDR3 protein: CASSWTEETQYF
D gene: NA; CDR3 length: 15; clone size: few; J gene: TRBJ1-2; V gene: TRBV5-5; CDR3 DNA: TGTGCCAGCAGCTTGTTCGATGGGGCTGGCTATGGCTACACCTTC; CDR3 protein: CASSLFDGAGYGYTF
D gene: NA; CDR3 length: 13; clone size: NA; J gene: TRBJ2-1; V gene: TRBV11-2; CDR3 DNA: TGTGCCAGCAGCTTGCGGATTTACAATGAGCAGTTCTTC; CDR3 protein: CASSLRIYNEQFF
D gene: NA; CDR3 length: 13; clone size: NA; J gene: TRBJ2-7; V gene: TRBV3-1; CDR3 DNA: TGTGCCAGGGCGGGGATAGAAATGTACGAGCAGTACTTC; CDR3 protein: CARAGIEMYEQYF
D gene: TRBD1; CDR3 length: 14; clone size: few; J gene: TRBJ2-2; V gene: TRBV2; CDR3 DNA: TGTGCCAGCACAAACAGGGGGCGGACCGGGGAGCTGTTTTTT; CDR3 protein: CASTNRGRTGELFF
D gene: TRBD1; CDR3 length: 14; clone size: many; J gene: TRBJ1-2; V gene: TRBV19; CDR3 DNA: TGTGCCAGTAGCCCGGGACAGGGGTTAGGTGGCTACACCTTC; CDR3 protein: CASSPGQGLGGYTF
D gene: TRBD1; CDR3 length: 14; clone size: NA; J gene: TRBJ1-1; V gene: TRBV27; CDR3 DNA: TGTGCCAGCAGTTACAGGGGGATGAACACTGAAGCTTTCTTT; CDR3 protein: CASSYRGMNTEAFF
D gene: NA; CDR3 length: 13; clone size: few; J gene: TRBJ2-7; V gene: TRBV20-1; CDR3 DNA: TGCAGTGCTATAAGACTACCCTCCTACGAGCAGTACTTC; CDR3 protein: CSAIRLPSYEQYF
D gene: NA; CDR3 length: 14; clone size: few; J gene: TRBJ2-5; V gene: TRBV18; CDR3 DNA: TGTGCCAGCTCACCACGACAGGAGATAGAGACCCAGTACTTC; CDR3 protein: CASSPRQEIETQYF
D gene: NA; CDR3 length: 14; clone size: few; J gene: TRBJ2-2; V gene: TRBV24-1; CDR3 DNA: TGTGCCACCAGTGAGGACCGGAACACCGGGGAGCTGTTTTTT; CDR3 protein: CATSEDRNTGELFF
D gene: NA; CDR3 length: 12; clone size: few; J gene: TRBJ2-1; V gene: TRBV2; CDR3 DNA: TGTGCCAGCAGGGTAATGGGGGGTGAGCAGTTCTTC; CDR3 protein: CASRVMGGEQFF
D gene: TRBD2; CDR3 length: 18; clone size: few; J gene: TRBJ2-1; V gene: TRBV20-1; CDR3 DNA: TGCAGTGCTAGAGGGCTAGCGGGAGTTATTCGGGCACACAATGAGCAGTTCTTC; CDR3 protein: CSARGLAGVIRAHNEQFF
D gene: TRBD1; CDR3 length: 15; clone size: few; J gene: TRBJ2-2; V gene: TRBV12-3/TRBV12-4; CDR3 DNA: TGTGCCAGCAGTTTAGGGACAGGGGCCACCGGGGAGCTGTTTTTT; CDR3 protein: CASSLGTGATGELFF
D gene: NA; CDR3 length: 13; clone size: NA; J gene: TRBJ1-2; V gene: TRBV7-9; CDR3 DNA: TGTGCCAGCAGCTTTAAAGCTAACTATGGCTACACCTTC; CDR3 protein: CASSFKANYGYTF
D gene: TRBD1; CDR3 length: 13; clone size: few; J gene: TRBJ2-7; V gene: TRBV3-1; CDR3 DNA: TGTGCCAGCAGCTTCCACAGGGGCTGGGAGCAGTACTTC; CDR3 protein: CASSFHRGWEQYF
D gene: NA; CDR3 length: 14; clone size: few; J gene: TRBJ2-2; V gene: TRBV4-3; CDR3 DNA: TGCGCCAGCAGCCAAGACAGTTACACCGGGGAGCTGTTTTTT; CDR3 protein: CASSQDSYTGELFF
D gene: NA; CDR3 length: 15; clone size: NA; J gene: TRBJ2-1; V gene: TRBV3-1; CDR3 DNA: TGTGCCAGCAGCCAAGGTCAGGGGGGGGTCTTTGAGCAGTTCTTC; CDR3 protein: CASSQGQGGVFEQFF
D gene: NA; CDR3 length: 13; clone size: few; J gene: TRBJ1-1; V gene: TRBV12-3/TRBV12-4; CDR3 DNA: TGTGCCAGCAAATCTGGCCTGCGAACTGAAGCTTTCTTT; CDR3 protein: CASKSGLRTEAFF
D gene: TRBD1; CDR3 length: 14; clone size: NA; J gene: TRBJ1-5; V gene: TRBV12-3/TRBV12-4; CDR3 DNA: TGTGCCAGCAGCAACAGGGGGCGGGATCAGCCCCAGCATTTT; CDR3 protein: CASSNRGRDQPQHF